This T cell receptor (beta chain) was observed in a study of T cells in Graves' hyperthyroidism and ophthalmopathy. Newly diagnosed hyperthyroidism, duration under 2 months, in patients aged 18 to 65. The ends lost 5 bases at V and 5 bases at J; junction bases unmatched: 8. The CDR3 is 15 amino acids. Amplification targeted TCR beta CDR3 regions from RNA transcripts. During a first-round RT-PCR of the TCR CDR3, the HTBI primer set was used. TCRdb re-called the multiplex PCR reads with MiXCR, one entry per CDR3 protein. The data show under 350,000 distinct CDR3 sequences, with under 25% seen just once and around half held by the top ten.

The sequence derives from a woman in her 50s with Graves' hyperthyroidism. Sequencing was carried out using blood. This chain links TRBV12-3 or TRBV12-4 with TRBJ1-4; 7 nucleotides match TRBD1. CDR3 coding DNA: TGTGCCAGCAGTCGCTGGAGGGGGCGGAATGAAAAACTGTTTTTT. Encoded protein: CASSRWRGRNEKLFF.